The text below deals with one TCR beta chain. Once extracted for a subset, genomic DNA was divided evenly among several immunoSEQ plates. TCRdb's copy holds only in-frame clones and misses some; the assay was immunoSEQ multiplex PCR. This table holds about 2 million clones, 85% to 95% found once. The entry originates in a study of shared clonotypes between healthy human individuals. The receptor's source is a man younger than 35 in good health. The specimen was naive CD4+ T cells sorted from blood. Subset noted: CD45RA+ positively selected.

CDR3 bases: TGTGCCAGCAGGATCTCTACAGGGTACACTGAAGCTTTCTTT. This gives the protein CASRISTGYTEAFF. The rearrangement links TRBV6-1 to TRBJ1-1; weak D call: TRBD1 (6 bases). Trimming cost V 6 bases and J 3 bases, with 14 bases left between them. The V gene's germline CDR1 is MNHNS and CDR2 SASEGT. This CDR3 has 14 amino acids.